This T cell receptor beta chain was obtained from a study of human T cells and chemical hapten exposure. Study-level background: Across its 20 to 25 weeks, the study gave patients weekly diphenylcyclopropenone doses to the scalp. Patients, predominantly female, presented with alopecia areata, totalis or universalis. Minor pooled library volume differences mainly drove per-sample TCR yield variation.

Under the authors' procedure: Samples contained a median of roughly 96,000 TCRs, with a range of about 20,000 to 750,000. TCRdb reprocessed the RACE reads with MiXCR, giving one entry per CDR3 protein. The authors' filters were not applied to this entry. The repertoire holds some 90,000 distinct CDR3 sequences, with over 6.5% as singletons. Stated time point: pre-sensitization, week 0. Indicated treatment: therapeutic diphenylcyclopropenone sensitization with weekly scalp DPC. This clonotype has just a few counts. This TCR was sampled from a man aged 40-49 years with alopecia areata. Some clones in this sample may be carry-over from other donors' samples. Source: whole blood, taken in connection with sensitization to the hapten diphenylcyclopropenone (DPC).

The CDR3, as DNA: TGTGCCAGCAGCTCCCGGGACTACTACAATGAGCAGTTCTTC. It translates to CASSSRDYYNEQFF. The chain is built from TRBV7-2 and TRBJ2-1; 7 positions agree with TRBD2. The J segment lost 3 bases and the V segment lost 4 bases, leaving 3 bases of the junction unmatched. From germline, CDR1 is SGHTA and CDR2 FQGNSA. This CDR3 spans 14 amino acids.